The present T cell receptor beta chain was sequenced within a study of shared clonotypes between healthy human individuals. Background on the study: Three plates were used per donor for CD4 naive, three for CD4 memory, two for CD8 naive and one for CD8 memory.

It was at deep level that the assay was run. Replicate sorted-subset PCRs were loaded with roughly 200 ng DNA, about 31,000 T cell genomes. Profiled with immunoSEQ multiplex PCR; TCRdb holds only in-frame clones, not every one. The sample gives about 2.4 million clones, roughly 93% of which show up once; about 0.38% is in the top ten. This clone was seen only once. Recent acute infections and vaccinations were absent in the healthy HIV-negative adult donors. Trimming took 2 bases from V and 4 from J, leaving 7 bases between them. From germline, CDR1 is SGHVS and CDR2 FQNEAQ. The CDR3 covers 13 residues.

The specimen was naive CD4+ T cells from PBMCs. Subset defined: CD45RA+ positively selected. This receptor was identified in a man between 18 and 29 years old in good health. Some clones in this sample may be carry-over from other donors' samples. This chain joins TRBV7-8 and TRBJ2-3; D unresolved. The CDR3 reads CASSLSGSDTQYF. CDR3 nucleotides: TGTGCCAGCAGCTTATCTGGGTCAGATACGCAGTATTTT. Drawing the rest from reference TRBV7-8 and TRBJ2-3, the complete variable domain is GAGVSQSPRYKVAKRGQDVALRCDPISGHVSLFWYQQALGQGPEFLTYFQNEAQLDKSGLPSDRFFAERPEGSVSTLKIQRTQQEDSAVYLCASSLSGSDTQYFGPGTRLTVL.